Listed below are T cell receptor beta chains from one sample, sequenced in a study of chemoradiotherapy in HPV16-positive cancers. TCRdb's copy holds only in-frame clones and misses some; the assay was immunoSEQ multiplex PCR. The top ten clones hold around 21% of a sample with 7,500 to 9,500 clones, roughly 70% of them seen once. Sampling was performed from a patient who underwent chemoradiotherapy. The receptors derive from a human donor with HPV-associated anogenital cancer. Each CDR3 is given with its conserved first and last residue. D genes are given only for firm matches. Clone size is given for some rows only: seen once, a few or many times, or a class if the clone is expanded.

j_gene | v_gene | d_gene | abundance | CDR3aa | CDR3nt
TRBJ2-6 | TRBV7-6 | TRBD2 | medium-sized | CASSPRGGAGANVLTF | TGTGCCAGCAGCCCCCGGGGGGGGGCTGGGGCCAACGTCCTGACTTTC
TRBJ1-6 | TRBV5-1 | TRBD1 | . | CASSLDRTGYSPLHF | TGCGCCAGCAGCTTGGACCGGACAGGGTACTCACCCCTCCACTTT
TRBJ1-1 | TRBV6-5 | . | . | CASRPMTVSEAFF | TGTGCCAGCAGGCCAATGACAGTTTCTGAAGCTTTCTTT
TRBJ2-6 | TRBV5-1 | TRBD1 | . | CASSLGTGTSGANVLTF | TGCGCCAGCAGCTTGGGGACAGGGACCTCTGGGGCCAACGTCCTGACTTTC
TRBJ1-5 | TRBV5-6 | . | . | CASSFGGFQPQHF | TGTGCCAGCAGCTTCGGGGGCTTCCAGCCCCAGCATTTT
TRBJ1-4 | TRBV18 | . | . | CASSLGQNEKLFF | TGTGCCAGCTCACTCGGACAGAATGAAAAACTGTTTTTT
TRBJ2-2 | TRBV12-5 | . | . | CASGPRAGGAGQELFF | TGTGCTAGTGGACCCCGGGCAGGAGGAGCAGGACAGGAGCTGTTTTTT
TRBJ1-6 | TRBV6-1 | . | once | CASGGRSYNSPLHF | TGTGCCAGCGGGGGACGTAGTTATAATTCACCCCTCCACTTT
TRBJ2-2 | TRBV5-4 | TRBD1 | . | CASSFRDRNTGELFF | TGTGCCAGCAGTTTCAGGGACAGGAACACCGGGGAGCTGTTTTTT
TRBJ1-1 | TRBV7-2 | . | . | CASSWGGTEAFF | TGTGCCAGCAGCTGGGGGGGCACTGAAGCTTTCTTT
TRBJ2-7 | TRBV7-9 | . | . | CASSLAQGVHFRQYF | TGTGCCAGCAGCTTAGCCCAGGGCGTCCATTTCAGGCAGTACTTC
TRBJ2-1 | TRBV27 | TRBD2 | . | CASSLRGGVNEQFF | TGTGCCAGCAGTTTACGGGGGGGCGTGAATGAGCAGTTCTTC
TRBJ1-1 | TRBV4-3 | . | once | CASSRWTQDTEAFF | TGCGCCAGCAGCCGCTGGACCCAGGACACTGAAGCTTTCTTT
TRBJ2-7 | TRBV6-5 | TRBD1 | . | CASSRRTGASYEQYF | TGTGCCAGCAGCCGACGGACAGGGGCCTCCTACGAGCAGTACTTC
TRBJ2-7 | TRBV7-9 | . | . | CASSLVGGYEQYF | TGTGCCAGCAGCTTAGTTGGGGGCTACGAGCAGTACTTC
TRBJ2-5 | TRBV7-2 | . | . | CASSLGLGTQYF | TGTGCCAGCAGCTTAGGCCTTGGGACCCAGTACTTC
TRBJ1-2 | TRBV19 | . | few | CASSSGGAYGYTF | TGTGCCAGTAGTAGCGGGGGGGCTTATGGCTACACCTTC
TRBJ1-1 | TRBV14 | . | . | CASSQAGMNTEAFF | TGTGCCAGCAGCCAGGCAGGGATGAACACTGAAGCTTTCTTT
TRBJ2-1 | TRBV7-9 | . | . | CASSLRDKREQFF | TGTGCCAGCAGCTTAAGGGACAAAAGGGAGCAGTTCTTC
TRBJ1-1 | TRBV5-1 | TRBD1 | . | CASSTGTGGTEAFF | TGCGCCAGCAGCACAGGGACAGGGGGGACTGAAGCTTTCTTT
TRBJ1-1 | TRBV6-1 | . | . | CASRVRRNMNTEAFF | TGTGCCAGCAGAGTGAGGAGGAACATGAACACTGAAGCTTTCTTT
TRBJ1-2 | TRBV2 | . | . | CASSQDRTPRYGYTF | TGTGCCAGCAGCCAAGACAGGACCCCTCGTTATGGCTACACCTTC
TRBJ1-2 | TRBV27 | . | . | CASSPLQANYGYTF | TGTGCCAGCAGTCCTCTACAGGCAAACTATGGCTACACCTTC
TRBJ1-2 | TRBV5-1 | . | . | CASSLERERYGYTF | TGCGCCAGCAGCTTGGAGAGGGAACGCTATGGCTACACCTTC
TRBJ2-7 | TRBV19 | TRBD1 | large | CASSITTGGEQYF | TGTGCCAGTAGTATCACGACAGGGGGAGAGCAGTACTTC
TRBJ1-3 | TRBV28 | . | few | CASSTEISGNTIYF | TGTGCCAGCAGTACCGAAATCTCTGGAAACACCATATATTTT
TRBJ1-5 | TRBV30 | . | few | CAWSVGGAASNQPQHF | TGTGCCTGGAGTGTAGGAGGGGCGGCGAGCAATCAGCCCCAGCATTTT
TRBJ2-7 | TRBV29-1 | TRBD2 | . | CSVEGGFEGSGGPYEQYF | TGCAGCGTTGAGGGTGGGTTTGAAGGGAGCGGGGGGCCCTACGAGCAGTACTTC
TRBJ2-2 | TRBV7-3 | TRBD1 | . | CASSLGTENTGELFF | TGTGCCAGCAGCTTAGGGACAGAGAACACCGGGGAGCTGTTTTTT
TRBJ2-7 | TRBV2 | . | few | CASRRHAGQYF | TGTGCCAGCAGAAGACATGCCGGGCAGTACTTC
TRBJ2-7 | TRBV5-6 | . | . | CASSFWAPGGLEQYF | TGTGCCAGCAGCTTTTGGGCCCCGGGTGGGCTCGAGCAGTACTTC
TRBJ1-1 | TRBV7-9 | . | . | CASTEPGWTTEAFF | TGTGCCAGCACCGAACCGGGTTGGACCACTGAAGCTTTCTTT
TRBJ2-1 | TRBV19 | . | . | CASNPTASYNEQFF | TGTGCCAGTAACCCGACGGCATCCTACAATGAGCAGTTCTTC
TRBJ1-2 | TRBV19 | . | . | CASSIAGGYTF | TGTGCCAGTAGTATAGCAGGTGGCTACACCTTC
TRBJ1-1 | TRBV6-5 | . | medium-sized | CASNHQGSTEAFF | TGTGCCAGCAATCACCAGGGAAGCACTGAAGCTTTCTTT
TRBJ2-6 | TRBV29-1 | . | . | CSVSGANVLTF | TGCAGCGTTTCTGGGGCCAACGTCCTGACTTTC
TRBJ2-7 | TRBV7-2 | . | . | CASSWDTGAGYEQYF | TGTGCCAGCAGCTGGGATACGGGGGCCGGCTACGAGCAGTACTTC
TRBJ2-1 | TRBV6-5 | . | . | CASRRTSDLYNEQFF | TGTGCCAGCAGGAGGACCTCGGACCTTTACAATGAGCAGTTCTTC
TRBJ1-1 | TRBV29-1 | . | . | CSVETGPEAFF | TGCAGCGTTGAGACGGGCCCGGAAGCTTTCTTT
TRBJ2-7 | TRBV21-1 | . | few | CASSNGGAAEQYF | TGTGCCAGCAGCAATGGGGGAGCAGCGGAGCAGTACTTC
TRBJ2-7 | TRBV10-1 | TRBD1 | few | CASSDRGLGQANGDEQYF | TGCGCCAGCAGTGATAGGGGGTTGGGACAGGCCAACGGCGACGAGCAGTACTTC
TRBJ2-5 | TRBV4-2 | TRBD2 | . | CASSQVSSGTQETQYF | TGTGCCAGCAGCCAAGTTTCTAGCGGGACCCAAGAGACCCAGTACTTC
TRBJ1-2 | TRBV5-6 | . | medium-sized | CASSLPRVGYTF | TGTGCCAGCAGCTTGCCCAGGGTGGGCTACACCTTC
TRBJ2-2 | TRBV4-2 | TRBD1 | few | CASSPLTGDTGELFF | TGTGCCAGCAGCCCCCTGACAGGGGACACCGGGGAGCTGTTTTTT
TRBJ2-7 | TRBV5-6 | TRBD1 | . | CASSLGQGLYEQYF | TGTGCCAGCAGCTTGGGACAGGGGCTATACGAGCAGTACTTC
TRBJ1-1 | TRBV6-5 | . | . | CASSYISGGTEAFF | TGTGCCAGCAGTTACATTTCTGGGGGCACTGAAGCTTTCTTT
TRBJ2-1 | TRBV7-3 | TRBD1 | few | CASSKNPGQINEQFF | TGTGCCAGCAGCAAGAACCCGGGACAGATCAATGAGCAGTTCTTC
TRBJ2-2 | TRBV18 | . | few | CASSQGQSNTGELFF | TGTGCCAGCTCACAGGGACAATCGAACACCGGGGAGCTGTTTTTT
TRBJ2-1 | TRBV9 | TRBD1 | once | CASSASGTGGNEQFF | TGTGCCAGCAGCGCCTCCGGGACAGGGGGCAATGAGCAGTTCTTC
TRBJ2-7 | TRBV9 | TRBD1 | . | CASSVGPGQGGGEQYF | TGTGCCAGCAGCGTAGGACCGGGACAGGGGGGAGGAGAGCAGTACTTC
TRBJ2-1 | TRBV11-3 | . | . | CASSKGDFDRAENEQFF | TGTGCCAGCAGCAAAGGGGACTTTGACAGGGCGGAAAATGAGCAGTTCTTC
TRBJ1-1 | TRBV28 | . | . | CAAGDRRGFTEAFF | TGTGCCGCGGGAGACAGGCGAGGTTTCACTGAAGCTTTCTTT
TRBJ1-5 | TRBV5-6 | . | . | CASSIWGSLQVAPQHF | TGTGCCAGCAGCATATGGGGATCCCTCCAGGTCGCGCCCCAGCATTTT
TRBJ2-3 | TRBV19 | . | few | CASSIQGSTDTQYF | TGTGCCAGTAGTATACAGGGTAGCACAGATACGCAGTATTTT
TRBJ2-7 | TRBV27 | TRBD2 | . | CASSFRREGEQYF | TGTGCCAGCAGTTTTCGCAGGGAGGGCGAGCAGTACTTC
TRBJ2-3 | TRBV4-3 | TRBD2 | . | CASSQDLGGVGTDTQYF | TGCGCCAGCAGCCAAGATCTGGGGGGGGTAGGCACAGATACGCAGTATTTT